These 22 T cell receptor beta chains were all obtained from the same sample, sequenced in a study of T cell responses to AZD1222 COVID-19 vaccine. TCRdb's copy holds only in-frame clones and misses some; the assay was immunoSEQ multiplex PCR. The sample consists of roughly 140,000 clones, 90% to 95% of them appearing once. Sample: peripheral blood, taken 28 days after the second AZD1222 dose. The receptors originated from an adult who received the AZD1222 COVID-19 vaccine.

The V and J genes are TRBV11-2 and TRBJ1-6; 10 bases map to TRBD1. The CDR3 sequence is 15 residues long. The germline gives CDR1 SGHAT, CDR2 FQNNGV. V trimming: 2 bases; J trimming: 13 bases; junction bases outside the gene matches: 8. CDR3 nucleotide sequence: TGTGCCAGCAGCTTACCCGGGACAGGGGATTTTCCCCTCCACTTT. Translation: CASSLPGTGDFPLHF.

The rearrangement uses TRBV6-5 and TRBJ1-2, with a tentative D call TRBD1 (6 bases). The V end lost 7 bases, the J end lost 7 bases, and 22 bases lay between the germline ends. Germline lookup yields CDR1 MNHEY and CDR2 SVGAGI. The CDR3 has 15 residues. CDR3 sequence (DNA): TGTGCCAGCACCCTGAAGGACAGCCTCTCAACTGGCTACACCTTC. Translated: CASTLKDSLSTGYTF.

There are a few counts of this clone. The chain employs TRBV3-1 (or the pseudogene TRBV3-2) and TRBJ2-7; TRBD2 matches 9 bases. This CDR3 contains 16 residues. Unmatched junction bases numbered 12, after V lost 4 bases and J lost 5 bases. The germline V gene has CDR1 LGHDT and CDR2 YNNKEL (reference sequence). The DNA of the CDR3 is TGTGCCAGCAGCCCCCCGGGGCGGGGGGGCCTCGACGAGCAGTACTTC. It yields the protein CASSPPGRGGLDEQYF.

CDR3 protein: CASRGQVLNTEAFF. CDR3 sequence (DNA): TGTGCCAGCAGGGGACAGGTCTTAAACACTGAAGCTTTCTTT. The chain couples TRBV6-5 to TRBJ1-1, with 8 bases aligning to TRBD1. Looked up from germline, CDR1 is MNHEY and CDR2 is SVGAGI. CDR3 length: 14 residues. Germline trimming cut 6 bases from V and 2 bases from J; bases unmatched to any gene: 5.

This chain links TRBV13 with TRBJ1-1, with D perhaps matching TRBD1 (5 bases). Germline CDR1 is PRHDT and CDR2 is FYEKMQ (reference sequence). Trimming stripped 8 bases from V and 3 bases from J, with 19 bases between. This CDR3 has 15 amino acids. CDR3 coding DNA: TGTGCCAGCGGCTCGGAGGGACGGCCACACACTGAAGCTTTCTTT. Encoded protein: CASGSEGRPHTEAFF.

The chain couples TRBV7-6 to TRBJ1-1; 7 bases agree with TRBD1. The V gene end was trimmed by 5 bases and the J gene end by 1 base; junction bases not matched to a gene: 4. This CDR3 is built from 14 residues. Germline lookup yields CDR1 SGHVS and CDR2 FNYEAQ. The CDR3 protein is CASSLRGQNTEAFF. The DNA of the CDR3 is TGTGCCAGCAGCCTAAGGGGGCAGAACACTGAAGCTTTCTTT.

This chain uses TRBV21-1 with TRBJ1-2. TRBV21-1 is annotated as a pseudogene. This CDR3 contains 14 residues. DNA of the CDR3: TGTGCCAGCAGCCCCAGAGTGGGGGGCTCTGGCTACACCTTC. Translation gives CASSPRVGGSGYTF.

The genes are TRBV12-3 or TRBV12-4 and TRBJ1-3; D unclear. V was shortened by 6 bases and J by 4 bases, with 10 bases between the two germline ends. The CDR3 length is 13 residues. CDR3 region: CASRVLGGNTIYF. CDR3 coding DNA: TGTGCCAGCAGGGTTTTGGGGGGAAACACCATATATTTT.

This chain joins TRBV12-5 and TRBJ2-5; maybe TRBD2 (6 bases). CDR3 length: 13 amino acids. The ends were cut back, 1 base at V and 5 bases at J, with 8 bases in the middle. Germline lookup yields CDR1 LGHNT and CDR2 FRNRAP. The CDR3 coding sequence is TGTGCTAGTGGTTTGGGACTAGTGGAGACCCAGTACTTC. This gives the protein CASGLGLVETQYF.

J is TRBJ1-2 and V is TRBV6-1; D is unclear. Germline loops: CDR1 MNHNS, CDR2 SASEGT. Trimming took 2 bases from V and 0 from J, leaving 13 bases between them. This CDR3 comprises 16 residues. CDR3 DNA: TGTGCCAGCAGTGAAAAAAGGTCAGGAGCTAACTATGGCTACACCTTC. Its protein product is CASSEKRSGANYGYTF.

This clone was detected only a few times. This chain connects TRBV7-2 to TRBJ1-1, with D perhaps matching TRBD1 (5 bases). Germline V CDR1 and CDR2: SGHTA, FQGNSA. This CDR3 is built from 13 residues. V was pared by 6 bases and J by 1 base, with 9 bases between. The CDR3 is CASRGLRNTEAFF. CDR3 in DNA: TGTGCCAGCAGGGGGCTGAGGAACACTGAAGCTTTCTTT. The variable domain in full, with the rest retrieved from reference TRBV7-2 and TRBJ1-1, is GAGVSQSPSNKVTEKGKDVELRCDPISGHTALYWYRQSLGQGLEFLIYFQGNSAPDKSGLPSDRFSAERTGGSVSTLTIQRTQQEDSAVYLCASRGLRNTEAFFGQGTRLTVV.

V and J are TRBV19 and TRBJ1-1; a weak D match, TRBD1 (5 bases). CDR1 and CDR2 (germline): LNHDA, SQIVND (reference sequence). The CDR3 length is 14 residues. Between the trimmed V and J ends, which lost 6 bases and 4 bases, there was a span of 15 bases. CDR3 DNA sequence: TGTGCCAGTAGCTCCGGGACGGGGAGCACTGAAGCTTTCTTT. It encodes CASSSGTGSTEAFF.

CDR3 DNA sequence: TGTGCCAGCAGCCTTGCTACACGGAACACTGAAGCTTTCTTT. This sequence encodes CASSLATRNTEAFF. V and J are TRBV3-1 (or the pseudogene TRBV3-2) and TRBJ1-1; D ambiguous. V dropped 4 bases and J dropped 1 base, with 10 bases sitting between them. Per the germline V gene, CDR1 is LGHDT and CDR2 is YNNKEL (reference sequence). This CDR3 is 14 amino acids long.

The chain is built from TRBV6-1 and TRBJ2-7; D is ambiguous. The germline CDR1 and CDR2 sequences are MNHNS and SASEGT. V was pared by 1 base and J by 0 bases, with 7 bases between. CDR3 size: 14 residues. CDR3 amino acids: CASSEDPRSYEQYF. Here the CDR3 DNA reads TGTGCCAGCAGTGAAGACCCGCGCTCCTACGAGCAGTACTTC.

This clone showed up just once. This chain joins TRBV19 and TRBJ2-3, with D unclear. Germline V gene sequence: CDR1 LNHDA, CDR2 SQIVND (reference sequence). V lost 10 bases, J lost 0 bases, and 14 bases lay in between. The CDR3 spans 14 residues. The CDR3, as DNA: TGTGCCACCACACCAGACATTAGCACAGATACGCAGTATTTT. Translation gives CATTPDISTDTQYF.

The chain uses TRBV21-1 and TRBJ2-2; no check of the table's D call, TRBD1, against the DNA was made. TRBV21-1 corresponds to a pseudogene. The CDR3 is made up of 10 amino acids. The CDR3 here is CVSGVGELFF. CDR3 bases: TGTGTCTCAGGTGTTGGGGAGCTGTTTTTT.

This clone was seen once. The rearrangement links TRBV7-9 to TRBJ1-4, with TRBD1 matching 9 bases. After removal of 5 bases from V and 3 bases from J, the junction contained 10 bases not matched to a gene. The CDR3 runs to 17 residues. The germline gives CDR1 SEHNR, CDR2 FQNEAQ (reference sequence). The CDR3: CASSHGARQGANEKLFF. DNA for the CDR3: TGTGCCAGCAGCCATGGGGCAAGACAGGGGGCTAATGAAAAACTGTTTTTT.

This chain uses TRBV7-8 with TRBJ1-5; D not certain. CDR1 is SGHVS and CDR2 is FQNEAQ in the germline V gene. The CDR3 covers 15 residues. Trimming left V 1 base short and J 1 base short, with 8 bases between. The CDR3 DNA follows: TGTGCCAGCAGCTTAGTTCCGTTAAGCAATCAGCCCCAGCATTTT. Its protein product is CASSLVPLSNQPQHF.

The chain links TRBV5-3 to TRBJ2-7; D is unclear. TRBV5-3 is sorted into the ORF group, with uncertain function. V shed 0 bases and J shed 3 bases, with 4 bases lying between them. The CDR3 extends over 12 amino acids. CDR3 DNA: TGTGCCAGAAGCTTGGTAGGCTACGAGCAGTACTTC. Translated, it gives CARSLVGYEQYF.

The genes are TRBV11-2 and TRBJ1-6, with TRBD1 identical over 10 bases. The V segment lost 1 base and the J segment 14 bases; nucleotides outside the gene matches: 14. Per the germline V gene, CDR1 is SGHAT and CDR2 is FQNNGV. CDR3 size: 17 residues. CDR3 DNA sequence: TGTGCCAGCAGCTTAGGAAAGGCAGGGACAGGGGACATCACCCTCCACTTT. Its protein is CASSLGKAGTGDITLHF.

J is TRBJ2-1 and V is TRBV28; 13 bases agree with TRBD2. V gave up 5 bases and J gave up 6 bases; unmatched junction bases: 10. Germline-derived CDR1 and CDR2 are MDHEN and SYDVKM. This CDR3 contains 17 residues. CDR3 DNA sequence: TGTGCCAGCAGTCACCCCCTCACTAGCGGGAGGGCCAATGAGCAGTTCTTC. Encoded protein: CASSHPLTSGRANEQFF. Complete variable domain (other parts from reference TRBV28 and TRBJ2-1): DVKVTQSSRYLVKRTGEKVFLECVQDMDHENMFWYRQDPGLGLRLIYFSYDVKMKEKGDIPEGYSVSREKKERFSLILESASTNQTSMYLCASSHPLTSGRANEQFFGPGTRLTVL.

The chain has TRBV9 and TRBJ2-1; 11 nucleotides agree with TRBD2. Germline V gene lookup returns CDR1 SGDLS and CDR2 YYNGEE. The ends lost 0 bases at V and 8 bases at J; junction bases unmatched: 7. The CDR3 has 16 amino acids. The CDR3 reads CASSVGTSGGQDEQFF. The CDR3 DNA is TGTGCCAGCAGCGTAGGCACTAGCGGGGGCCAGGATGAGCAGTTCTTC.